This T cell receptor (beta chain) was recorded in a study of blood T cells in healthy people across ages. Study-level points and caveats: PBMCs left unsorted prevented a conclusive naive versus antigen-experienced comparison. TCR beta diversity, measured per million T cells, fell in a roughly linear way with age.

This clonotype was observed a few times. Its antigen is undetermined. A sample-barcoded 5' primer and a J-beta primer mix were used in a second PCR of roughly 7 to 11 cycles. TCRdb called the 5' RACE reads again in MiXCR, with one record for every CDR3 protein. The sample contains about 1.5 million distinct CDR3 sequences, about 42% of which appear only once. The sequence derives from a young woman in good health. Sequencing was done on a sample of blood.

The DNA of the CDR3 is TGCGCCAGCAGCTTGACTAGCGGGGGGCTTGCAGATACGCAGTATTTT. Protein: CASSLTSGGLADTQYF. The rearrangement links TRBV5-1 to TRBJ2-3; 12 bases are a match to TRBD2. The J segment lost 4 bases and the V segment lost 1 base, leaving 4 bases of the junction unmatched. The CDR3 has 16 residues. Germline lookup yields CDR1 SGHRS and CDR2 YFSETQ.